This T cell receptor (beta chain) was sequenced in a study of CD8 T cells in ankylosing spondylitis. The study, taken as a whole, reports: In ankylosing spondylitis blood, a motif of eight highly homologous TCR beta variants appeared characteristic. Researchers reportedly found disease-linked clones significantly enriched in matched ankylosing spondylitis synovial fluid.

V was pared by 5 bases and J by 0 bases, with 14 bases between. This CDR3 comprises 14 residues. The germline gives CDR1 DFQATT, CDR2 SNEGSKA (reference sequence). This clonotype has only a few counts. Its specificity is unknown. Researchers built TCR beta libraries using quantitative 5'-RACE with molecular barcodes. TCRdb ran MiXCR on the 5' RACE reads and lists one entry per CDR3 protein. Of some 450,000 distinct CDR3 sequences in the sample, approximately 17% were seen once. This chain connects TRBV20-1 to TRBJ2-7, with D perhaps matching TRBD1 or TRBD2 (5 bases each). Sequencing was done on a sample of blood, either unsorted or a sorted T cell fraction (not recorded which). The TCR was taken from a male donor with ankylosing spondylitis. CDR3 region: CSAQNRRSSYEQYF. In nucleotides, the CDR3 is TGCAGTGCTCAAAACAGGAGGAGCTCCTACGAGCAGTACTTC.